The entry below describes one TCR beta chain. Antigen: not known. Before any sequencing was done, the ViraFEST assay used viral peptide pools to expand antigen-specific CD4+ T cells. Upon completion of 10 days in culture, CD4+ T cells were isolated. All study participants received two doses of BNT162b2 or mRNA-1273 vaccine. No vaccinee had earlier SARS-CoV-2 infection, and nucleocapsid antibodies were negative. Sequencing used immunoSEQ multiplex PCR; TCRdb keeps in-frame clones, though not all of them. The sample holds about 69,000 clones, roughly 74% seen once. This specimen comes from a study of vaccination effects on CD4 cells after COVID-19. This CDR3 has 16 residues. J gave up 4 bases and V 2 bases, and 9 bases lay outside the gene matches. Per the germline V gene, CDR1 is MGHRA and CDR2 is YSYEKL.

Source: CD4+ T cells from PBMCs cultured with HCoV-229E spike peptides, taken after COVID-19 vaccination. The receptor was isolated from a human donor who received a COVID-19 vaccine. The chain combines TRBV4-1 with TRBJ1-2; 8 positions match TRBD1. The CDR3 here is CASSQLTGTGTYGYTF. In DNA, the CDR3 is TGCGCCAGCAGCCAATTGACCGGGACAGGTACCTATGGCTACACCTTC.